This T cell receptor (beta chain) was documented in a study of T cells in Graves' hyperthyroidism and ophthalmopathy. The TCR beta CDR3 regions underwent amplification using RNA transcripts as the source. Carried out on the TCR CDR3, a first-round RT-PCR used the HTBI primer set. TCRdb re-analysed the multiplex PCR reads in MiXCR, keeping a single row per CDR3 protein. The table shows 490,000 or so distinct CDR3 sequences, with 20% to 25% occurring only once. Patients were excluded for uncontrolled infection, other autoimmune disease, pregnancy or lactation. This TCR derives from a woman in her 70s with Graves' ophthalmopathy. The sample was blood.

CDR3 nucleotides: TGTGCCAGCAGCTTGGCCTCCGGGACAGGGGGCTCTGGCTACACCTTC. It is translated as CASSLASGTGGSGYTF. The chain couples TRBV28 to TRBJ1-2, with 12 bases aligning to TRBD1. Germline trimming cut 6 bases from V and 7 bases from J; bases unmatched to any gene: 12. The CDR3 is made up of 16 amino acids. Germline V lookup: CDR1 MDHEN, CDR2 SYDVKM.